These T cell receptor beta chains were read from a single sample in a study of shared clonotypes between healthy human individuals. Assay used: immunoSEQ multiplex PCR; TCRdb lists only in-frame clones, some missing. This table holds about 2.5 million clones, roughly 90% found once. Sequencing was performed on naive CD4+ T cells from PBMCs. Source of these receptors: a young man in good health. Some clones in this sample may be carry-over from other donors' samples. Each CDR3 is given with its conserved first and last residue. The D gene is left open where the match is weak. Size tells how often a clone was seen (once, few, many) or the class of an expanded clone, and some rows leave it out.

j_gene | len | abundance | d_gene | v_gene | CDR3nt | CDR3aa
TRBJ1-2 | 15 | - | TRBD1 | TRBV18 | TGTGCCAGCTCACCCGGACAGGGCTTAAACTATGGCTACACCTTC | CASSPGQGLNYGYTF
TRBJ1-6 | 13 | - | - | TRBV7-9 | TGTGCCAGCAGCCACACAGGGAATTCACCCCTCCACTTT | CASSHTGNSPLHF
TRBJ1-1 | 12 | few | - | TRBV30 | TGTGCCTGCCTACCCAGGAACACTGAAGCTTTCTTT | CACLPRNTEAFF
TRBJ2-7 | 14 | - | - | TRBV27 | TGTGCCAGCAGTTTAATGTCGCCCGCCTACGAGCAGTACTTC | CASSLMSPAYEQYF
TRBJ2-1 | 14 | - | - | TRBV7-8 | TGTGCCAGCAGCTTAGAGTCAGGGTACCATGAGCAGTTCTTC | CASSLESGYHEQFF
TRBJ1-4 | 17 | - | - | TRBV7-9 | TGTGCCAGCAGCTTAGCGTTCTCCCCGAGGGGTAATGAAAAACTGTTTTTT | CASSLAFSPRGNEKLFF
TRBJ2-3 | 17 | - | TRBD2 | TRBV4-1 | TGCGCCAGCAGCCAAGATCTAGCGGGAGGCTCTCCAGATACGCAGTATTTT | CASSQDLAGGSPDTQYF
TRBJ2-2 | 16 | - | - | TRBV28 | TGTGCCAGCAGTTCTCCCCTTAAGACACGGGCCGGGGAGCTGTTTTTT | CASSSPLKTRAGELFF
TRBJ2-3 | 18 | - | - | TRBV27 | TGTGCCAGCAGTTTATTTAGGGGCGTAGCCAACCCCACAGATACGCAGTATTTT | CASSLFRGVANPTDTQYF
TRBJ2-7 | 16 | - | TRBD1 | TRBV28 | TGTGCCAGCCAACCCGGTGGGAGACAGGGGGGTTACGAGCAGTACTTC | CASQPGGRQGGYEQYF
TRBJ2-5 | 14 | - | TRBD2 | TRBV7-9 | TGTGCCAGCAGCCCGGGACTAGCAGTCGAGACCCAGTACTTC | CASSPGLAVETQYF
TRBJ1-1 | 13 | - | - | TRBV6-5 | TGTGCCAGCAGTTACTCGGGTCGGACTGAAGCTTTCTTT | CASSYSGRTEAFF
TRBJ2-2 | 14 | - | - | TRBV27 | TGTGCCAGCAGTTTATACCCGGAGGGCGGGGAGCTGTTTTTT | CASSLYPEGGELFF
TRBJ1-4 | 14 | - | - | TRBV5-4 | TGTGCCAGCAGCCCCACGGCCACAGCCGAAAAACTGTTTTTT | CASSPTATAEKLFF
TRBJ2-1 | 16 | - | - | TRBV5-1 | TGCGCCAGCAGCTTTAACGGGGGGCAAGTAATCAATGAGCAGTTCTTC | CASSFNGGQVINEQFF
TRBJ2-5 | 14 | - | - | TRBV7-9 | TGTGCCAGCAGACCGGGACACCGGGCCGAGACCCAGTACTTC | CASRPGHRAETQYF
TRBJ1-4 | 15 | - | TRBD1 | TRBV6-5 | TGTGCCAGCAGTCGACAGGGCGCAACTAATGAAAAACTGTTTTTT | CASSRQGATNEKLFF
TRBJ2-3 | 16 | - | TRBD2 | TRBV5-8 | TGTGCCAGCAGTCGGACTAGCGGGAGGATGGCAGATACGCAGTATTTT | CASSRTSGRMADTQYF
TRBJ1-3 | 15 | once | - | TRBV28 | TGTGCCAGCAGTTCGACAGCTACCTCTGGAAACACCATATATTTT | CASSSTATSGNTIYF
TRBJ1-2 | 14 | - | TRBD1 | TRBV2 | TGTGCCAGCCAGATGGAACAGGGGAACTATGGCTACACCTTC | CASQMEQGNYGYTF
TRBJ2-3 | 15 | - | TRBD2 | TRBV5-4 | TGTGCCCTGTCGGGGGGACTAGCTATGACAGATACGCAGTATTTT | CALSGGLAMTDTQYF
TRBJ1-2 | 17 | - | TRBD1 | TRBV6-1 | TGTGCCAGCAGTGAAGGGGGACAGGGGGCGTCAGTCTATGGCTACACCTTC | CASSEGGQGASVYGYTF
TRBJ2-6 | 15 | - | TRBD2 | TRBV12-5 | TGTGCTAGTGCCCCGGGGGGGGCTGGGGCCAACGTCCTGACTTTC | CASAPGGAGANVLTF
TRBJ1-2 | 13 | - | - | TRBV7-9 | TGTGCCAGCAGCTTCCAGGGGTTGCGTGGCTACACCTTC | CASSFQGLRGYTF